The table lists the clone carrying this TCR beta chain with a few counts. V shed 4 bases, J shed 5 bases, and the junction held 10 bases outside the gene matches. CDR3 length: 17 residues. CDR1 and CDR2 (germline): SGHTA, FQGTGA. TCRdb redid the calling of the 5' RACE reads with MiXCR, one entry per CDR3 protein. The top ten hold 3.5% to 4% of the sample, which has fewer than 120,000 distinct CDR3 sequences, roughly 12% seen once. The record originates from a study of early T cells in non-severe SARS-CoV-2 infection. Sequenced here: whole blood, sampled at baseline. The gene calls are TRBV7-3 and TRBJ2-2; 10 bases agree with TRBD1. This receptor was identified in an adult who was a healthcare worker with PCR-confirmed SARS-CoV-2 infection or an uninfected control (not recorded which). CDR3 in DNA: TGTGCCAGCAGCTACGACAGGGGGCGGTCAAAAACCGGGGAGCTGTTTTTT. Translating gives CASSYDRGRSKTGELFF.